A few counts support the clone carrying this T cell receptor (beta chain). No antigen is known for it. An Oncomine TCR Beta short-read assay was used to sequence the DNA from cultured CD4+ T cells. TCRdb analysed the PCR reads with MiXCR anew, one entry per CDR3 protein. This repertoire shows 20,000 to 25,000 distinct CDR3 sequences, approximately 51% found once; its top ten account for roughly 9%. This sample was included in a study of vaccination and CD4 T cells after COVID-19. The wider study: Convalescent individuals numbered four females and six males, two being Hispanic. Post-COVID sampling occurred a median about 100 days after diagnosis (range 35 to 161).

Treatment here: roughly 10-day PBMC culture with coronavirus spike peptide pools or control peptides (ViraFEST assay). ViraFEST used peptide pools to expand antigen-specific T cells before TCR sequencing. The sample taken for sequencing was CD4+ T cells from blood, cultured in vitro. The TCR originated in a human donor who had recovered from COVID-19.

The CDR3 region is CSASKGGDTQYF. For the CDR3, the DNA is TGCAGTGCGAGTAAGGGGGGAGATACGCAGTATTTT. V usage is TRBV20-1 and J usage is TRBJ2-3, with D tentatively TRBD1 or TRBD2 (6 bases each). There are 12 residues in the CDR3. Germline values: CDR1 DFQATT, CDR2 SNEGSKA (reference sequence). The V end lost 6 bases, the J end lost 5 bases, and 12 bases lay between the germline ends.